Listed below are T cell receptor beta chains from one sample, sequenced in a study of shared clonotypes between healthy human individuals. TCRdb's table, derived via immunoSEQ multiplex PCR, lists solely in-frame clones and lacks some. Here the sample spans 2 million to 2.5 million clones, approximately 94% being singletons. Sequences were obtained from naive CD8+ T cells from PBMCs. These receptor sequences come from a young man in good health. Some clones in this sample may be carry-over from other donors' samples. CDR3s include the opening cysteine and the closing phenylalanine or tryptophan. The order of the fields is D gene, V gene, J gene, clone size, CDR3 DNA, CDR3 protein. The D gene is left open where the match is weak. Expanded clones are given a class, and other clones once, few, many or no size at all.

-	TRBV19	TRBJ1-1	few	TGTGCCAGTACTTGGGGCAGTGAAGCTTTCTTT	CASTWGSEAFF
TRBD2	TRBV27	TRBJ2-7	-	TGTGCCAGCAGTCCGAGTGGGACTAGCGGCTACTACGAGCAGTACTTC	CASSPSGTSGYYEQYF
-	TRBV6-5	TRBJ2-3	-	TGTGCCAGCAATGGCGGGATGACAGATACGCAGTATTTT	CASNGGMTDTQYF
TRBD1	TRBV19	TRBJ2-1	-	TGTGCCAGTAGTACTTGGAAAGGGGGCAGTGAGCAGTTCTTC	CASSTWKGGSEQFF
TRBD2	TRBV27	TRBJ2-7	-	TGTGCCAGCAGTGGGCCCACTAGCGGAACGTACTTC	CASSGPTSGTYF
-	TRBV7-9	TRBJ1-2	-	TGTGCCAGCAGCTTCGGGGTTAACTATGGCTACACCTTC	CASSFGVNYGYTF
-	TRBV9	TRBJ2-7	-	TGTGCCAGCAGCGCATTCCGGGACTCAGCCTACGAGCAGTACTTC	CASSAFRDSAYEQYF
TRBD2	TRBV9	TRBJ2-3	-	TGTGCCAGCAGCGTAGTAAGCGGGAGGCCAGATACGCAGTATTTT	CASSVVSGRPDTQYF
-	TRBV15	TRBJ2-7	-	TGTGCCACCAGCAGCGGGAGACCATACGAGCAGTACTTC	CATSSGRPYEQYF
TRBD2	TRBV9	TRBJ2-1	-	TGTGCCAGCAGCAACCCTCTGAAGCGGGAGATGGACAATGAGCAGTTCTTC	CASSNPLKREMDNEQFF
TRBD2	TRBV9	TRBJ2-1	-	TGTGCCAGCAGCGCTCCTACTAGCGGGGGGCGGGCTGAGCAGTTCTTC	CASSAPTSGGRAEQFF
TRBD2	TRBV6-1	TRBJ2-2	-	TGTGCCAGCAGGGGACTAGCGGGAGACACCGGGGAGCTGTTTTTT	CASRGLAGDTGELFF
TRBD1	TRBV18	TRBJ2-5	-	TGTGCCAGCTCACCAGACAGGGGCAGATGGGAAGAGACCCAGTACTTC	CASSPDRGRWEETQYF
-	TRBV29-1	TRBJ1-2	-	TGCAGCGTTTGGGGAGGGGAGCAGGGCTATGGCTACACCTTC	CSVWGGEQGYGYTF
-	TRBV14	TRBJ2-5	-	TGTGCCAGCAGCCAAGGTTGGCTGCAAGAGACCCAGTACTTC	CASSQGWLQETQYF
-	TRBV7-9	TRBJ2-7	once	TGTGCCAGCAGCTTAGCTGACATGAACGAGCAGTACTTC	CASSLADMNEQYF
-	TRBV2	TRBJ2-2	-	TGTGCCAGCAATTCAGGATATGGCACCGGGGAGCTGTTTTTT	CASNSGYGTGELFF
TRBD2	TRBV29-1	TRBJ2-2	-	TGCAGCGTTGTTCTAGCGGAACACCCGGGCACCGGGGAGCTGTTTTTT	CSVVLAEHPGTGELFF
-	TRBV9	TRBJ2-1	-	TGTGCCAGCACTTTGGGGCCCACTAGCCTTCTTAGTGAGCAGTTCTTC	CASTLGPTSLLSEQFF
-	TRBV6-5	TRBJ2-7	-	TGTGCCAGCAGTCCAAGACTAGGGGATGTCTACGAGCAGTACTTC	CASSPRLGDVYEQYF
TRBD1	TRBV7-9	TRBJ2-7	-	TGTGCCAGCAGCCGGCGGACAGGGGGCCGACTAGAAACTACCTACGAGCAGTACTTC	CASSRRTGGRLETTYEQYF
-	TRBV6-4	TRBJ2-4	-	TGTGCCAGCAGGGGGACCCAAGCCAAAAACATTCAGTACTTC	CASRGTQAKNIQYF
TRBD2	TRBV9	TRBJ2-7	-	TGTGCCAGCAGCCCGACTAGCGGGCCAAGAAACGAGCAGTACTTC	CASSPTSGPRNEQYF
TRBD2	TRBV5-1	TRBJ2-1	-	TGCGCCAGCAGCCCAAGGACTAGCGGGGTTTACAATGAGCAGTTCTTC	CASSPRTSGVYNEQFF
TRBD1	TRBV5-1	TRBJ1-1	-	TGCGCCAGCAGCTTGGACAGGACAGGGGTTGTCACTGAAGCTTTCTTT	CASSLDRTGVVTEAFF
-	TRBV6-1	TRBJ2-1	-	TGTGCCAGCAGTGAAAGGGGCAGGGGATACAATGAGCAGTTCTTC	CASSERGRGYNEQFF
-	TRBV18	TRBJ1-1	-	TGTGCCAGCTCCGTCGACAGGATGAACACTGAAGCTTTCTTT	CASSVDRMNTEAFF
-	TRBV14	TRBJ2-2	-	TGTGCCAGCAGCCAAGGCAGCCTAAGGACCGGGGAGCTGTTTTTT	CASSQGSLRTGELFF
-	TRBV7-6	TRBJ2-5	-	TGTGCCAGCGGAGAGAGGGCGACAGCGTACCAAGAGACCCAGTACTTC	CASGERATAYQETQYF
-	TRBV10-3	TRBJ2-6	-	TGTGCCAGACCTCGGAGACAAGGTGTATGGGCCAACGTCCTGACTTTC	CARPRRQGVWANVLTF
TRBD2	TRBV7-3	TRBJ2-1	once	TGTGCCAGCAGCCCAACTAGCGGGATATACTACAATGAGCAGTTCTTC	CASSPTSGIYYNEQFF
-	TRBV11-2	TRBJ1-1	-	TGTGCCAGCAGCGGAAGCCTAAACACTGAAGCTTTCTTT	CASSGSLNTEAFF
-	TRBV9	TRBJ2-1	-	TGTGCCAGCAGCGCTAGGAGATATGAGCAGTTCTTC	CASSARRYEQFF
TRBD1	TRBV9	TRBJ1-5	-	TGTGCCAGCAGCTCCGGGACAGGCGGTCGGCCCCAGCATTTT	CASSSGTGGRPQHF
-	TRBV2	TRBJ2-7	-	TGTGCCAGCAGTGAAGAGGCTGGATACGAGCAGTACTTC	CASSEEAGYEQYF
-	TRBV6-4	TRBJ1-4	-	TGTGCCAGCAGTGACTTCATTTCCCGCCTTAATGAAAAACTGTTTTTT	CASSDFISRLNEKLFF
TRBD2	TRBV4-3	TRBJ2-1	once	TGCGCCAGCAGCCATGGACTAGCGGCTAACAATGAGCAGTTCTTC	CASSHGLAANNEQFF
-	TRBV28	TRBJ2-7	-	TGTGCCAGCAGTTCCCCCCTCCTGGGGAAGGACTCATACGAGCAGTACTTC	CASSSPLLGKDSYEQYF
-	TRBV4-1	TRBJ2-2	once	TGCGCCAGCAGCCAAGTTTCATATAGGGAGGTCGGCACCGGGGAGCTGTTTTTT	CASSQVSYREVGTGELFF
TRBD1	TRBV11-2	TRBJ2-5	-	TGTGCCAGCAGCTATTACGGACAGGGAATCGTGGAGACCCAGTACTTC	CASSYYGQGIVETQYF